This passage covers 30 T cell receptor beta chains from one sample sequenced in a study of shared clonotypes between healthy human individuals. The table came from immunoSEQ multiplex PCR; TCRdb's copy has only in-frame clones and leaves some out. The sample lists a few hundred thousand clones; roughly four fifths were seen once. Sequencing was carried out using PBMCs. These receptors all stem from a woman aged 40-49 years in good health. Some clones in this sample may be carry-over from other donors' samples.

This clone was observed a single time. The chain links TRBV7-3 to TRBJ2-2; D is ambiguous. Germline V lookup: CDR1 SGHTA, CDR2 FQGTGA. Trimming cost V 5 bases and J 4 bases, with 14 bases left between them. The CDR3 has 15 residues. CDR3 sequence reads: CASSPYERSTGELFF. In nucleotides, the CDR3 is TGTGCCAGCAGCCCCTATGAGAGGAGCACCGGGGAGCTGTTTTTT.

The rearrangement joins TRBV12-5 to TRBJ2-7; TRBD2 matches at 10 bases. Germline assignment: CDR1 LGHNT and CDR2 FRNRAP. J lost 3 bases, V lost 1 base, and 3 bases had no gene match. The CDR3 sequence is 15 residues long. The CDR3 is CASGLGLAGVYEQYF. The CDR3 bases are TGTGCTAGTGGTTTGGGGCTAGCGGGGGTCTACGAGCAGTACTTC.

Written as DNA, the CDR3 is TGTGCCAGCAGCCCCCGGGACCGGGACTCCTACGAGCAGTACTTC. It translates to CASSPRDRDSYEQYF. J is TRBJ2-7 and V is TRBV7-9, with D perhaps being TRBD1 or TRBD2 (5 bases each). CDR1 is SEHNR and CDR2 is FQNEAQ in the germline V gene (reference sequence). The CDR3 sequence is 15 residues long. Trimming took 5 bases from V and 0 from J, leaving 14 bases between them.

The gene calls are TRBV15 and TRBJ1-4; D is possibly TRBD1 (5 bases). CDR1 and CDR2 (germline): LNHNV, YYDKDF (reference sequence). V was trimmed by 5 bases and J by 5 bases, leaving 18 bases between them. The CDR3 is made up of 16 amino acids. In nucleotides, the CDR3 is TGTGCCACCAGCCGTGGACGGGGGACTTCAAATGAAAAACTGTTTTTT. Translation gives CATSRGRGTSNEKLFF.

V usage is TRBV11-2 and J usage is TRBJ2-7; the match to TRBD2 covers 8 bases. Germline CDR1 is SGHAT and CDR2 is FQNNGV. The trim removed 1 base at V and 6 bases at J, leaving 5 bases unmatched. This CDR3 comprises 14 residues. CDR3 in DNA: TGTGCCAGCAGCTTAGGGACTAGCAATCTCGAGCAGTACTTC. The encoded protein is CASSLGTSNLEQYF.

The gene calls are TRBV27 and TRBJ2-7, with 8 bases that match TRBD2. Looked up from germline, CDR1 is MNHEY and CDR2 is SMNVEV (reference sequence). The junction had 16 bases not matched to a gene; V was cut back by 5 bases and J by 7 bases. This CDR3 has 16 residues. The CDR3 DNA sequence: TGTGCCAGCAGTCCTAGACTAGCGCGAGGTTTGAGGGAGCAGTACTTC. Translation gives CASSPRLARGLREQYF.

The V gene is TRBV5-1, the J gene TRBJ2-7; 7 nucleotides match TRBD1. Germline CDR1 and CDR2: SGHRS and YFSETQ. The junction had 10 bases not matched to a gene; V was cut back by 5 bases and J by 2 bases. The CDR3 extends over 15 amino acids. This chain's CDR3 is CASRNPRDSPYEQYF. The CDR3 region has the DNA TGCGCCAGCAGAAACCCCCGGGACAGTCCCTACGAGCAGTACTTC.

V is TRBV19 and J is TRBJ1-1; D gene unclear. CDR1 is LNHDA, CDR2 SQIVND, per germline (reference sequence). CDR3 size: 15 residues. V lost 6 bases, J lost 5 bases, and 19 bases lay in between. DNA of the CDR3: TGTGCCAGTAGCTTTAGGACGGATGGAGGTACTGAAGCTTTCTTT. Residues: CASSFRTDGGTEAFF.

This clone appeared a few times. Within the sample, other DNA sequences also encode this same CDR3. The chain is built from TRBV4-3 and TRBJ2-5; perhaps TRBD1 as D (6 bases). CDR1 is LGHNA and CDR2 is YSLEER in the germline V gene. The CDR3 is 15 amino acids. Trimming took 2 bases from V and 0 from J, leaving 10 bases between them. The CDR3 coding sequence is TGCGCCAGCAGCCAATCACAGGGATACCAAGAGACCCAGTACTTC. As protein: CASSQSQGYQETQYF.

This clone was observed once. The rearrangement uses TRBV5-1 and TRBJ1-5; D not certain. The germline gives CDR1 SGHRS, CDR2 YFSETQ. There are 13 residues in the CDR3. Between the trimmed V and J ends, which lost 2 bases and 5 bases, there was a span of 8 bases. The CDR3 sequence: CASSFFGDQPQHF. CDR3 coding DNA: TGCGCCAGCAGCTTTTTCGGGGATCAGCCCCAGCATTTT.

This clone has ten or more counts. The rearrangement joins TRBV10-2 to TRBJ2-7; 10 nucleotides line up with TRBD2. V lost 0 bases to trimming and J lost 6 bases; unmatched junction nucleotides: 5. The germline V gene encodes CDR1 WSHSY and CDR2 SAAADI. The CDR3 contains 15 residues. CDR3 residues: CASSESASGSGEQYF. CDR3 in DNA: TGCGCCAGCAGTGAGTCGGCTAGCGGGAGTGGCGAGCAGTACTTC.

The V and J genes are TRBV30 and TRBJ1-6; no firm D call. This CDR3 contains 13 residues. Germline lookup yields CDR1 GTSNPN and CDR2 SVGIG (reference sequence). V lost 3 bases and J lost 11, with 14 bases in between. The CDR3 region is CAWRRGGRAPLHF. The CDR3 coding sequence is TGTGCCTGGAGGAGAGGAGGTAGGGCACCCCTCCACTTT.

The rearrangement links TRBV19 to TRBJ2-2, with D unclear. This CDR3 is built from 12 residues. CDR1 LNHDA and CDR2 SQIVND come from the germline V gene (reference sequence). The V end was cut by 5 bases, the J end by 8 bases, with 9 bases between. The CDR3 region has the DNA TGTGCCAGTAGTCAAAGCCTTGGGGAGCTGTTTTTT. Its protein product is CASSQSLGELFF.

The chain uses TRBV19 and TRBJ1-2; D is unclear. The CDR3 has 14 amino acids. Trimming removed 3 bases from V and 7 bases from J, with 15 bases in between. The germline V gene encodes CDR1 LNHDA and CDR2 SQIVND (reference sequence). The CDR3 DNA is TGTGCCAGTAGTATTGCGACCGCCTATGCTGGCTACACCTTC. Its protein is CASSIATAYAGYTF.

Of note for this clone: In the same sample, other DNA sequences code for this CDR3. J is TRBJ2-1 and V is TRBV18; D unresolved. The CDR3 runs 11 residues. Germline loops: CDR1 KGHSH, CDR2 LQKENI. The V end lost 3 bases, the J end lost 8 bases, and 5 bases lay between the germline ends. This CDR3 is CASSPLDEQFF. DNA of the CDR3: TGTGCCAGCTCACCCTTGGATGAGCAGTTCTTC. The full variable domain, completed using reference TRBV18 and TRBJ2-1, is NAGVMQNPRHLVRRRGQEARLRCSPMKGHSHVYWYRQLPEEGLKFMVYLQKENIIDESGMPKERFSAEFPKEGPSILRIQQVVRGDSAAYFCASSPLDEQFFGPGTRLTVL.

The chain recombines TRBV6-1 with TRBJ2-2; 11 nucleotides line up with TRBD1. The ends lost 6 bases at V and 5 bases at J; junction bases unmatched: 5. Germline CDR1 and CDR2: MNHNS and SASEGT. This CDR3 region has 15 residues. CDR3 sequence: CASRWGQGETGELFF. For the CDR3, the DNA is TGTGCCAGCAGGTGGGGACAGGGGGAAACCGGGGAGCTGTTTTTT.

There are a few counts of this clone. The CDR3 loop reads CASSLVGQEQYF. CDR3 nucleotide sequence: TGTGCCAGCAGCTTAGTGGGTCAAGAGCAGTACTTC. The chain has TRBV7-8 and TRBJ2-7; no firm D call. V was trimmed by 1 base and J by 7 bases, leaving 8 bases between them. Germline CDR1 and CDR2: SGHVS and FQNEAQ. The CDR3 runs 12 residues.

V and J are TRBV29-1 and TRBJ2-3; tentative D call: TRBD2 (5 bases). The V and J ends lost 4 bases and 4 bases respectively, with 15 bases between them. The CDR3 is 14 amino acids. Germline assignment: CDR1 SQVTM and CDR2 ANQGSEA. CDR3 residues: CSVVTAVGADTQYF. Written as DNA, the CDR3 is TGCAGCGTTGTAACAGCGGTGGGAGCAGATACGCAGTATTTT.

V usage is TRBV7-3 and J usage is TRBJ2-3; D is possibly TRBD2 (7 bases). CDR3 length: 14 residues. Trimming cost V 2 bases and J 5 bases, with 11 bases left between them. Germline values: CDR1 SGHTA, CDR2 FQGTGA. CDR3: CASSLGGGRDTQYF. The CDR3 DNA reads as TGTGCCAGCAGCTTAGGCGGGGGCAGAGATACGCAGTATTTT.

In nucleotides, the CDR3 is TGTGCCAGCAGATATTCGACAGGAGCCACTGGCAATGAGCAGTTCTTC. The encoded protein is CASRYSTGATGNEQFF. The rearrangement uses TRBV11-2 and TRBJ2-1, with D tentatively TRBD1 (6 bases). V was pared by 6 bases and J by 6 bases, with 21 bases between. This CDR3 is built from 16 residues. CDR1 is SGHAT and CDR2 is FQNNGV in the germline V gene.

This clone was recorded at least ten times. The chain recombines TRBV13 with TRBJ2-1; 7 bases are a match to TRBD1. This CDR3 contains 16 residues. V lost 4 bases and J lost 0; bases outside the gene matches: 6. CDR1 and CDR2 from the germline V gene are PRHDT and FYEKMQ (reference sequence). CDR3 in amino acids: CASSSLDRSSYNEQFF. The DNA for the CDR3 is TGTGCCAGCAGCTCTCTGGACAGGAGCTCCTACAATGAGCAGTTCTTC.

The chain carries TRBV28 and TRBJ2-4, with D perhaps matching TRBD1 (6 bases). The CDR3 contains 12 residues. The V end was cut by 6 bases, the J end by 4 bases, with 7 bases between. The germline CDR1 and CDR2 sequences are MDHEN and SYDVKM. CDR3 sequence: CASRQGKNIQYF. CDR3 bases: TGTGCCAGCAGACAGGGAAAAAACATTCAGTACTTC.

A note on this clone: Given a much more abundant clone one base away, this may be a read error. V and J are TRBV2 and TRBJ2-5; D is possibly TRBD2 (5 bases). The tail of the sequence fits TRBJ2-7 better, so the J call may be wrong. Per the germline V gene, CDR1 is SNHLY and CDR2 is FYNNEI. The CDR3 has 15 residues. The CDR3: CAGSEGVQGLYEQYF. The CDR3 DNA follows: TGTGCCGGCAGTGAAGGAGTACAAGGACTCTACGAGCAGTACTTC.

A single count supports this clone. CDR3 in amino acids: CASSIAGFNQPQHF. The CDR3 DNA reads as TGTGCCAGCAGTATAGCGGGCTTCAATCAGCCCCAGCATTTT. The gene calls are TRBV28 and TRBJ1-5; the D is unclear. The germline gives CDR1 MDHEN, CDR2 SYDVKM. This CDR3 has 14 amino acids. V lost 5 bases and J 3 bases, leaving 11 bases between the germline ends.

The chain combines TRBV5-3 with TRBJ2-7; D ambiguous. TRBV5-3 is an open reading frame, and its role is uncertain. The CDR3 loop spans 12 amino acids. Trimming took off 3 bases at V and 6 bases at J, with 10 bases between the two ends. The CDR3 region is CARSCYRGEQYF. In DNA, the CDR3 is TGTGCCAGAAGCTGCTACAGAGGCGAGCAGTACTTC.

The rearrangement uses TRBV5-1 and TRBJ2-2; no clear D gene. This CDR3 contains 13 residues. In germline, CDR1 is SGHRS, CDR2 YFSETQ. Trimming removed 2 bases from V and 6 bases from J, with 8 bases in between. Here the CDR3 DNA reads TGCGCCAGCAGCTTAGGGTTGCCCGGGGAGCTGTTTTTT. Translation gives CASSLGLPGELFF. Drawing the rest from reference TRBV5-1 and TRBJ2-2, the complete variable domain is KAGVTQTPRYLIKTRGQQVTLSCSPISGHRSVSWYQQTPGQGLQFLFEYFSETQRNKGNFPGRFSGRQFSNSRSEMNVSTLELGDSALYLCASSLGLPGELFFGEGSRLTVL.

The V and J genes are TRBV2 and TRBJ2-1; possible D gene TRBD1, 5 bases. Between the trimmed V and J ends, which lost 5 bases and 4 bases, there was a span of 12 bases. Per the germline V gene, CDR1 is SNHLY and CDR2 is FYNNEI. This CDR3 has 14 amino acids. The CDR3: CASSMAGPYNEQFF. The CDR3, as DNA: TGTGCCAGCAGTATGGCAGGGCCTTACAATGAGCAGTTCTTC.

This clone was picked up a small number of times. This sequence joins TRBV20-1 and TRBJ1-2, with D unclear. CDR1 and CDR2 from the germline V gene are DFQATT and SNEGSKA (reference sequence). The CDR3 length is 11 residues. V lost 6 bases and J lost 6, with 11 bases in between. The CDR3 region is CSADSWNGYTF. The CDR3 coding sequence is TGCAGTGCCGATTCGTGGAATGGCTACACCTTC.

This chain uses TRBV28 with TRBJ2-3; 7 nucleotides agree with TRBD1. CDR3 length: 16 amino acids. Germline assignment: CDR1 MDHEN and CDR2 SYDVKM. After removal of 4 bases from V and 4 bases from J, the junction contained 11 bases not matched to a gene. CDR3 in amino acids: CASSSQGTARADTQYF. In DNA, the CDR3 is TGTGCCAGCAGTTCACAGGGGACCGCACGGGCAGATACGCAGTATTTT.

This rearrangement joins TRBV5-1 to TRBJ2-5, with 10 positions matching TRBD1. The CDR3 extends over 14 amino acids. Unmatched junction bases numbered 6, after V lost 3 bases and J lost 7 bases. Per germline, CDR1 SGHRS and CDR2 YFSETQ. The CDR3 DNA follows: TGCGCCAGCAGCTGGGACAGGGGTAGGGGGACCCAGTACTTC. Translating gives CASSWDRGRGTQYF.